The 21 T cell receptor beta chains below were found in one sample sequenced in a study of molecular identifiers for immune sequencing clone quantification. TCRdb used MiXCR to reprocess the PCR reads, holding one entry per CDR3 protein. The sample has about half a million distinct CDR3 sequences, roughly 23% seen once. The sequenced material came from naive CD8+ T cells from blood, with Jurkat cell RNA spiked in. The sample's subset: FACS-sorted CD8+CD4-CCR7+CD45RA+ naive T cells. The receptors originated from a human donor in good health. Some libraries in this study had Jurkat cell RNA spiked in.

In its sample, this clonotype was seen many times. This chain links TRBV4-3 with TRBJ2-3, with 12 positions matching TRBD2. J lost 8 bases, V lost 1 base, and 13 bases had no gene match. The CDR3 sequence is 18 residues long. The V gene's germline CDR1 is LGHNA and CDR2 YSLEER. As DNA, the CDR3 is TGCGCCAGCAGCCAAGCTAAATCTAGCGGGAGGGCCGGGGGTACGCAGTATTTT. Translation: CASSQAKSSGRAGGTQYF.

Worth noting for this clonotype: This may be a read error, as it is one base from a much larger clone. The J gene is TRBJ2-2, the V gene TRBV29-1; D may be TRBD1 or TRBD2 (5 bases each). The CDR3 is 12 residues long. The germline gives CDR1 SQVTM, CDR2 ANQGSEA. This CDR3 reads CSVSVLPGDLFF. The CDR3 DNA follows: TGCAGCGTTTCTGTTCTACCCGGGGACCTGTTTTTT.

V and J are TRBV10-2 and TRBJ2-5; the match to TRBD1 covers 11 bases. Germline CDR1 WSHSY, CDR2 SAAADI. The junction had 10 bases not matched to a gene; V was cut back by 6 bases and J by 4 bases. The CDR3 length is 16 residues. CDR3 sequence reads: CASRSGTGGLGETQYF. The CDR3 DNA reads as TGCGCCAGCAGATCCGGGACAGGGGGGTTAGGAGAGACCCAGTACTTC.

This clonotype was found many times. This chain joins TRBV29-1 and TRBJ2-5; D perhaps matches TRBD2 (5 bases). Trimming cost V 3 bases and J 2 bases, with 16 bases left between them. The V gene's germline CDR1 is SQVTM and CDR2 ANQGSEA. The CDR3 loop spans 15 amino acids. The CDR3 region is CSVESPLATQETQYF. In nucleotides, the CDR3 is TGCAGCGTTGAGTCCCCCTTAGCGACACAAGAGACCCAGTACTTC.

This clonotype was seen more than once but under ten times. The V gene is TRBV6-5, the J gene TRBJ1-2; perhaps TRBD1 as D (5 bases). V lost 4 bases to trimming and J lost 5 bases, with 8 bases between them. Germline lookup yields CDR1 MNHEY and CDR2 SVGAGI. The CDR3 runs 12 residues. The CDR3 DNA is TGTGCCAGCAGTTTGAAGGGGTATGGCTACACCTTC. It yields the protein CASSLKGYGYTF.

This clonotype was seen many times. The CDR3 coding sequence is TGTGCCAGCAGCCCTACCCTACTAGCGAACTACGAGCAGTACTTC. This encodes CASSPTLLANYEQYF. J is TRBJ2-7 and V is TRBV7-6; 7 bases line up with TRBD2. This CDR3 is 15 amino acids long. With V trimmed by 5 bases and J by 3 bases, 10 bases remained unmatched. Germline V gene data show CDR1 as SGHVS and CDR2 as FNYEAQ.

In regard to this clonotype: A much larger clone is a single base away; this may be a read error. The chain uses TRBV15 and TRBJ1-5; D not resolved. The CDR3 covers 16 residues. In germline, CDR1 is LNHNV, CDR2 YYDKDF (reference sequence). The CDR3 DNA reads TGTGCCACCGGCAGAGATGGGAGGGCTTTGCATCAGCCCCAGCATTTT. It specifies CATGRDGRALHQPQHF.

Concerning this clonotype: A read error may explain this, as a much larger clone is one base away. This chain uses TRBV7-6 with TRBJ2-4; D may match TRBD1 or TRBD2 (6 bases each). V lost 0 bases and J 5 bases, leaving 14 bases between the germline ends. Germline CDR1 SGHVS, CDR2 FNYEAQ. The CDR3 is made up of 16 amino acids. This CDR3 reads CASSLAPGEDENIQYF. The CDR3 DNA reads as TGTGCCAGCAGCTTAGCGCCAGGGGAGGACGAAAACATTCAGTACTTC. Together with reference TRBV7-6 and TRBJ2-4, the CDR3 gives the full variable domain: GAGVSQSPRYKVTKRGQDVALRCDPISGHVSLYWYRQALGQGPEFLTYFNYEAQQDKSGLPNDRFSAERPEGSISTLTIQRTEQRDSAMYRCASSLAPGEDENIQYFGAGTRLSVL.

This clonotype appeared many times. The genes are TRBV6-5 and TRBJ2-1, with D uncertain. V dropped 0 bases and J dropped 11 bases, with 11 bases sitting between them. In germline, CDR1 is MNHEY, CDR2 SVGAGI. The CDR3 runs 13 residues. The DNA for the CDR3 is TGTGCCAGCAGTTACTCTGGGAATGGGAAGCAGTTCTTC. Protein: CASSYSGNGKQFF.

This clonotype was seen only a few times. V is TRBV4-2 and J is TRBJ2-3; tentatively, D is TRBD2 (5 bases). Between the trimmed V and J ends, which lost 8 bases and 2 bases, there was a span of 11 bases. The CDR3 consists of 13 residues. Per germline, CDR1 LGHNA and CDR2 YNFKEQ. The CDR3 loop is CASRSGITDTQYF. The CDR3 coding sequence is TGTGCCAGCCGGAGCGGAATCACAGATACGCAGTATTTT.

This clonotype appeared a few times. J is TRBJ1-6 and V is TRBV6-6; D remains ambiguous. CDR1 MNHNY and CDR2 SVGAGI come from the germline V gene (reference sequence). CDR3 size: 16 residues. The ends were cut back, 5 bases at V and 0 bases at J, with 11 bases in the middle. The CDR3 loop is CASSPAANSYNSPLHF. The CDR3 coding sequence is TGTGCCAGCAGTCCCGCAGCAAACTCCTATAATTCACCCCTCCACTTT.

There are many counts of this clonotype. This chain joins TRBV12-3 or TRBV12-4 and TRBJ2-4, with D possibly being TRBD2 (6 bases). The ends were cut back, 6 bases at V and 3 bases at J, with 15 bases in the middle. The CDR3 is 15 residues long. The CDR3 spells CASSPSGEVKNIQYF. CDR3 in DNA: TGTGCCAGCAGCCCTTCGGGGGAAGTCAAAAACATTCAGTACTTC.

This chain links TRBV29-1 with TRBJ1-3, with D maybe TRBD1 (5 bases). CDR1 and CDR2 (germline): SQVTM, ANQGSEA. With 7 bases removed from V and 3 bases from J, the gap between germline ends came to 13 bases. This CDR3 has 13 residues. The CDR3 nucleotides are TGCAGCGCCGGATGGGGGATTGGAAACACCATATATTTT. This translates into CSAGWGIGNTIYF.

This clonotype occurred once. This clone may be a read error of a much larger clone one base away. CDR3 region: CASSQQTLYGQYF. The CDR3 DNA reads TGTGCCAGCAGCCAACAGACTCTCTACGGGCAGTACTTC. The chain recombines TRBV3-1 with TRBJ2-7, with unresolved D. This CDR3 has 13 amino acids. Germline CDR1 and CDR2: LGHDT and YNNKEL (reference sequence).

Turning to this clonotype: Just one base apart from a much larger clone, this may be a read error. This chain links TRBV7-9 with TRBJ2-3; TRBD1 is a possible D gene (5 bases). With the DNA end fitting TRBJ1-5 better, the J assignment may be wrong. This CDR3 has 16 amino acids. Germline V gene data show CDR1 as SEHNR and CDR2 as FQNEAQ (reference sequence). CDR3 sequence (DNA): TGTGCCAGCAGCACCGGGACTAGCGGGATCACAGATACGCAGCATTTT. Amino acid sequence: CASSTGTSGITDTQHF.

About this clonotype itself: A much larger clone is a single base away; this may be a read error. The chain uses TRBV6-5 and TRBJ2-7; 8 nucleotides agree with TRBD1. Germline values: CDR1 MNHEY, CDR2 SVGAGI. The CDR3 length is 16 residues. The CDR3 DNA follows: TGTGCCAGCAGTCCCTCCAGGACAGGGAACTACTACGAGCAGCACTTC. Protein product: CASSPSRTGNYYEQHF.

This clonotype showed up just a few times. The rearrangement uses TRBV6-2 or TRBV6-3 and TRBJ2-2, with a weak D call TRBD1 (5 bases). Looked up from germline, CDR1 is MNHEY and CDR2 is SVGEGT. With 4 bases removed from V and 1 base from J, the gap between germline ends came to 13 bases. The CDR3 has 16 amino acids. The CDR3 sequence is CASSSKTVLNTGELFF. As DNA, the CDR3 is TGTGCCAGCAGTTCAAAGACAGTGTTGAACACCGGGGAGCTGTTTTTT.

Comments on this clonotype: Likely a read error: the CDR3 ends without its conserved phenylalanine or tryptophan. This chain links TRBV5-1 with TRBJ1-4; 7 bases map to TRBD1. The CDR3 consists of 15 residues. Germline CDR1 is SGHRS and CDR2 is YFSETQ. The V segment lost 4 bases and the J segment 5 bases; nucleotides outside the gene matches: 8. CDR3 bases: TGCGCCAGCAGCCTAGGGGACAGCAGCAATGAAAAACTGTTTTCT. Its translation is CASSLGDSSNEKLFS.

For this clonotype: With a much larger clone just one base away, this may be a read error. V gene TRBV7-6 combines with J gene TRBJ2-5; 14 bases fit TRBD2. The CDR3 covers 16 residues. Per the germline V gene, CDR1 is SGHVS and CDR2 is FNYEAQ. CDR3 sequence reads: CAGSLMTSGGAETQYF. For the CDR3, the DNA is TGTGCCGGCAGCTTGATGACTAGCGGGGGGGCCGAGACCCAGTACTTC.

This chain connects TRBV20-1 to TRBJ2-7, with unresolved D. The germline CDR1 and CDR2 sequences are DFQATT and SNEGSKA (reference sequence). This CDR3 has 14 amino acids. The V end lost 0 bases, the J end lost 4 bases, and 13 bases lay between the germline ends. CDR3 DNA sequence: TGCAGTGCTAGAGATATGGTCTCGTATTACGAGCAGTACTTC. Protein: CSARDMVSYYEQYF.

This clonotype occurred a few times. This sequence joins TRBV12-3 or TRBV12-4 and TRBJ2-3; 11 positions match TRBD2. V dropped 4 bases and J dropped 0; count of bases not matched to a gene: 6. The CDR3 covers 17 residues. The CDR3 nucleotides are TGTGCCAGCAGTTCCCCCCTAGCGGGGGGAAGCACAGATACGCAGTATTTT. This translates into CASSSPLAGGSTDTQYF.